Listed here are 18 T cell receptor beta chains from one sample, sequenced in a study of CD8 T cells in ankylosing spondylitis. TCRdb fed the 5' RACE reads into MiXCR, producing one record per CDR3 protein. Among approximately 90,000 distinct CDR3 sequences, about 8.6% were seen once, and the ten largest hold around 10%. Sequencing input: blood, either unsorted or a sorted T cell fraction (not recorded which). The receptors stem from a male donor with ankylosing spondylitis or in good health (not recorded which).

This clonotype was found many times. This chain joins TRBV20-1 and TRBJ1-1; D is unclear. This CDR3 comprises 14 residues. Germline V lookup: CDR1 DFQATT, CDR2 SNEGSKA (reference sequence). V was clipped by 5 bases and J by 3 bases, with 16 bases between them. As DNA, the CDR3 is TGCAGTGCTGGAGGAAGGGTGGGGTACACTGAAGCTTTCTTT. Residues: CSAGGRVGYTEAFF.

This clonotype came up many times. The J gene is TRBJ1-5, the V gene TRBV20-1; 8 bases are shared with TRBD1. The germline V gene encodes CDR1 DFQATT and CDR2 SNEGSKA (reference sequence). The CDR3 is 14 amino acids. J lost 3 bases, V lost 6 bases, and 7 bases had no gene match. CDR3 in DNA: TGCAGTGCATATGGGACAGGTTACAATCAGCCCCAGCATTTT. This gives the protein CSAYGTGYNQPQHF.

This clonotype was detected many times. The chain uses TRBV29-1 and TRBJ1-5, with D maybe TRBD1 (6 bases). The germline V and J ends were trimmed by 5 bases and 2 bases, with 10 bases remaining between them. Germline CDR1 SQVTM, CDR2 ANQGSEA. The CDR3 has 13 amino acids. CDR3 coding DNA: TGCAGCGTTACAGGGATAGGCAATCAGCCCCAGCATTTT. Translating it yields CSVTGIGNQPQHF.

This clonotype was detected many times. As DNA, the CDR3 is TGTGCCAGCAGTTTGAAACGGGGTAACAGAGAGACCCAGTACTTC. Translation: CASSLKRGNRETQYF. V and J are TRBV12-3 or TRBV12-4 and TRBJ2-5, with D possibly matching TRBD2 (5 bases). The ends were cut back, 3 bases at V and 4 bases at J, with 15 bases in the middle. The CDR3 totals 15 residues.

This clonotype came up many times. This chain links TRBV24-1 with TRBJ2-4; 9 positions match TRBD1. The CDR3 consists of 15 residues. Losses at the gene ends were 3 bases for V and 4 bases for J; bases not matched to a gene: 3. Looked up from germline, CDR1 is KGHDR and CDR2 is SFDVKD. The CDR3 DNA reads TGTGCCACCAGTGATCCTGGGACAGGGAAAAACATTCAGTACTTC. Its translation is CATSDPGTGKNIQYF.

This clonotype was observed a few times. V and J are TRBV11-2 and TRBJ1-1, with D perhaps matching TRBD1 (6 bases). V was clipped by 7 bases and J by 4 bases, with 19 bases between them. The germline CDR1 and CDR2 sequences are SGHAT and FQNNGV. The CDR3 extends over 15 amino acids. CDR3 residues: CASTPITGKGTEAFF. CDR3 nucleotides: TGTGCCAGCACCCCTATTACAGGGAAAGGCACTGAAGCTTTCTTT. The complete variable domain, with remaining parts taken from reference TRBV11-2 and TRBJ1-1, reads EAGVAQSPRYKIIEKRQSVAFWCNPISGHATLYWYQQILGQGPKLLIQFQNNGVVDDSQLPKDRFSAERLKGVDSTLKIQPAKLEDSAVYLCASTPITGKGTEAFFGQGTRLTVV.

The DNA for the CDR3 is TGTGCCAGCAGCATAAGTTACAGGGGGAATGAGCAGTTCTTC. Translation gives CASSISYRGNEQFF. V and J are TRBV7-9 and TRBJ2-1; 8 bases agree with TRBD1. V was pared by 5 bases and J by 7 bases, with 7 bases of the junction left unmatched. The CDR3 has 14 residues. Germline V gene data show CDR1 as SEHNR and CDR2 as FQNEAQ (reference sequence).

This clonotype was counted many times. The chain joins TRBV20-1 to TRBJ2-5; possibly TRBD1 or TRBD2 for D (5 bases each). CDR1 and CDR2 (germline): DFQATT, SNEGSKA (reference sequence). V was pared by 0 bases and J by 9 bases, with 17 bases between. CDR3 size: 14 residues. The CDR3 reads CSARDLGRRMAQYF. The CDR3 DNA follows: TGCAGTGCTAGAGATCTGGGACGGAGAATGGCCCAGTACTTC.

This clonotype was counted many times. The chain employs TRBV4-2 and TRBJ1-4; TRBD1 might be the D (6 bases). Trimming left V 1 base short and J 7 bases short, with 13 bases between. There are 15 residues in the CDR3. Germline lookup yields CDR1 LGHNA and CDR2 YNFKEQ. The CDR3, as DNA: TGTGCCAGCAGCCAAGGAGGAGAGGGGGGTGAAAAACTGTTTTTT. It codes for CASSQGGEGGEKLFF.

This chain connects TRBV20-1 to TRBJ2-5; 7 positions agree with TRBD2. The CDR3 has 16 amino acids. V lost 2 bases and J lost 0; bases outside the gene matches: 9. Germline CDR1 reads DFQATT; CDR2 reads SNEGSKA (reference sequence). The CDR3 spells CSARRQRGGYQETQYF. Written as DNA, the CDR3 is TGCAGTGCTAGAAGGCAGCGGGGAGGTTACCAAGAGACCCAGTACTTC.

This clonotype has ten or more counts. This sequence joins TRBV9 and TRBJ2-5; D remains ambiguous. The CDR3 covers 14 residues. Trimming left V 4 bases short and J 2 bases short, with 12 bases between. Germline V gene lookup returns CDR1 SGDLS and CDR2 YYNGEE. The CDR3 nucleotides are TGTGCCAGCAGCCCCCGGTTCCTTCAAGAGACCCAGTACTTC. It translates to CASSPRFLQETQYF.

This clonotype has only a few counts. V and J are TRBV11-2 and TRBJ1-4; D remains ambiguous. CDR1 and CDR2 (germline): SGHAT, FQNNGV. Deletions cut 2 bases from V and 13 bases from J, with 14 bases between. This CDR3 has 13 residues. CDR3 protein: CASSLSYLGVLFF. The CDR3 DNA reads as TGTGCCAGCAGCTTAAGTTATTTGGGTGTACTGTTTTTT.

The chain joins TRBV7-8 to TRBJ1-1, with no clear D. Germline V gives CDR1 SGHVS, CDR2 FQNEAQ. The V end lost 4 bases, the J end lost 4 bases, and 13 bases lay between the germline ends. CDR3 length: 14 residues. The CDR3 DNA sequence: TGTGCCAGCAGCTCGCCTTACACGAGCACTGAAGCTTTCTTT. Translating it yields CASSSPYTSTEAFF.

This clonotype has at least ten counts. This rearrangement joins TRBV6-2 or TRBV6-3 to TRBJ2-7; D ambiguous. Per the germline V gene, CDR1 is MNHEY and CDR2 is SVGEGT. Trimming stripped 8 bases from V and 1 base from J, with 9 bases between. The CDR3 consists of 12 residues. The CDR3 region is CASGYRSYEQYF. CDR3 bases: TGTGCCAGCGGGTACAGATCCTACGAGCAGTACTTC.

The gene calls are TRBV4-3 and TRBJ2-3, with TRBD2 identical over 7 bases. CDR3 length: 16 residues. Per the germline V gene, CDR1 is LGHNA and CDR2 is YSLEER. V lost 0 bases, J lost 1 base, and 4 bases stayed unmatched. Here the CDR3 DNA reads TGCGCCAGCAGCCAAGAAATTGCGGGGGGCACAGATACGCAGTATTTT. This encodes CASSQEIAGGTDTQYF.

This clonotype was seen at least ten times. V and J are TRBV19 and TRBJ1-1; 7 nucleotides match TRBD1. There are 13 residues in the CDR3. CDR1 and CDR2 (germline): LNHDA, SQIVND (reference sequence). With 7 bases clipped from V and 3 bases from J, the junction kept 5 bases outside the gene matches. The CDR3 sequence is CASTIDRDTEAFF. The CDR3 DNA reads as TGTGCCAGTACCATTGACAGGGACACTGAAGCTTTCTTT.

This clonotype was observed many times. The rearrangement links TRBV20-1 to TRBJ2-7; 12 nucleotides align to TRBD2. This CDR3 region has 16 residues. Germline values: CDR1 DFQATT, CDR2 SNEGSKA (reference sequence). V lost 2 bases, J lost 3 bases, and 8 bases stayed unmatched. CDR3 coding DNA: TGCAGTGCTAGAATGGAACTAGCGGGGGGCCTCTACGAGCAGTACTTC. Residues: CSARMELAGGLYEQYF.

This clonotype has at least ten counts. The chain couples TRBV25-1 to TRBJ2-2, with 9 bases lining up with TRBD1. The junction had 8 bases not matched to a gene; V was cut back by 0 bases and J by 0 bases. This CDR3 comprises 19 residues. Germline lookup yields CDR1 MGHDK and CDR2 SYGVNS. The DNA of the CDR3 is TGTGCCAGCAGTGAATATACGGGCAGGACAGGGGCGAACACCGGGGAGCTGTTTTTT. Protein: CASSEYTGRTGANTGELFF. The variable domain in full, with the rest retrieved from reference TRBV25-1 and TRBJ2-2, is EADIYQTPRYLVIGTGKKITLECSQTMGHDKMYWYQQDPGMELHLIHYSYGVNSTEKGDLSSESTVSRIRTEHFPLTLESARPSHTSQYLCASSEYTGRTGANTGELFFGEGSRLTVL.